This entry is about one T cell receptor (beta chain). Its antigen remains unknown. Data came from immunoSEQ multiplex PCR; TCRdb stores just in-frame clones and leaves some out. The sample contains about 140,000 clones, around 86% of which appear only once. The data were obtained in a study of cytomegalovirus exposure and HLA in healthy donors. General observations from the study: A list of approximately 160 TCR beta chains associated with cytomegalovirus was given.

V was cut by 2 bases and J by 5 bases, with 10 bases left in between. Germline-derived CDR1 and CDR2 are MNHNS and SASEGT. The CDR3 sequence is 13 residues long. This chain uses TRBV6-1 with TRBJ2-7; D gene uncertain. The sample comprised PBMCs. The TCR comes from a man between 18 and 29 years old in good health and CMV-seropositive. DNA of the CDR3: TGTGCCAGCAGTGAATGGCTAGTTAACGAGCAGTACTTC. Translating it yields CASSEWLVNEQYF.